The clone carrying this T cell receptor beta chain was seen only a few times. These data originate in a study of T cells in Graves' hyperthyroidism and ophthalmopathy. RNA transcripts gave rise to amplified TCR beta CDR3 regions. First-round RT-PCR of the TCR CDR3 relied on the HTBI primer set. TCRdb recomputed calls from the multiplex PCR reads with MiXCR, one row per CDR3 protein. This table has approximately 610,000 distinct CDR3 sequences, approximately 14% appearing once. This CDR3 spans 12 amino acids. V trimming: 5 bases; J trimming: 5 bases; junction bases outside the gene matches: 2. The germline V gene encodes CDR1 SQVTM and CDR2 ANQGSEA.

The receptor was isolated from a woman aged 40 to 55 with Graves' ophthalmopathy. V gene TRBV29-1 combines with J gene TRBJ2-7, with 11 bases identical to TRBD1. The sample taken for sequencing was blood. This chain's CDR3 is CSVRTGGDEQYF. The DNA of the CDR3 is TGCAGCGTTCGGACAGGGGGCGACGAGCAGTACTTC.